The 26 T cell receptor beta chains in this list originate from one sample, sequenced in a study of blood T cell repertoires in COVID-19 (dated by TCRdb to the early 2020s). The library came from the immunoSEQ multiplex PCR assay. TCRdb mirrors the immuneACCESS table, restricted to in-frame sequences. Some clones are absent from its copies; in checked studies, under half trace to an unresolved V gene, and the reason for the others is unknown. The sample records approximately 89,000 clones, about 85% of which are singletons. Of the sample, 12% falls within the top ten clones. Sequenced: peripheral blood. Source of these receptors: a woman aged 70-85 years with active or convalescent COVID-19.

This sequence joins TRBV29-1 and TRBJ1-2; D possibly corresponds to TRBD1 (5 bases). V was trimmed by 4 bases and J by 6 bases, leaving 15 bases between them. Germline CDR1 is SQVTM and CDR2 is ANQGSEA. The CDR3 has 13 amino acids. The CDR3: CSVAQTRGDGYTF. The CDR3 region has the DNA TGCAGCGTTGCTCAGACTCGGGGGGATGGCTACACCTTC.

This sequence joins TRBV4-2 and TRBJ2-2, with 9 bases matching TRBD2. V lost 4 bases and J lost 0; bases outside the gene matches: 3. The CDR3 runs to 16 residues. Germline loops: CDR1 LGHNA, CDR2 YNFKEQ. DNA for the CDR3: TGTGCCAGCAGCCCTAGCGGGACAACGAACACCGGGGAGCTGTTTTTT. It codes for CASSPSGTTNTGELFF.

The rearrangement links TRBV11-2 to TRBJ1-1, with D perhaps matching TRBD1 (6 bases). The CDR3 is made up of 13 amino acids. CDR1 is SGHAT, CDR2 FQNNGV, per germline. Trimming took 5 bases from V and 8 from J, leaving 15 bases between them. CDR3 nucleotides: TGTGCCAGCAGCCAAGGGCCGGGGGGCGAAGCTTTCTTT. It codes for CASSQGPGGEAFF.

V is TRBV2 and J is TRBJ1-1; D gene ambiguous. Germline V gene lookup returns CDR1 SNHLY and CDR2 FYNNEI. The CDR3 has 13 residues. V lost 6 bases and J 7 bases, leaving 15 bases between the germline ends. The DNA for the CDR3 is TGTGCCAGCAGATCTCGCGGGGTAGGTGAAGCTTTCTTT. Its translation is CASRSRGVGEAFF.

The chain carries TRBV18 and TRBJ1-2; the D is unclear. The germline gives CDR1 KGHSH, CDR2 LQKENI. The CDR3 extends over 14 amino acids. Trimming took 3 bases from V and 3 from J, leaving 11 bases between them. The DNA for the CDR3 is TGTGCCAGCTCACCCTCGGGTCGGGACTATGGCTACACCTTC. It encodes CASSPSGRDYGYTF.

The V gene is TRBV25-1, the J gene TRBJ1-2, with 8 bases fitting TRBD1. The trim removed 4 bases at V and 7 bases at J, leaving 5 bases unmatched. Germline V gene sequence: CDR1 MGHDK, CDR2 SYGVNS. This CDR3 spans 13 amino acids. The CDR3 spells CASSGQGLTGYTF. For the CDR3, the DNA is TGTGCCAGCAGTGGACAGGGGCTCACTGGCTACACCTTC.

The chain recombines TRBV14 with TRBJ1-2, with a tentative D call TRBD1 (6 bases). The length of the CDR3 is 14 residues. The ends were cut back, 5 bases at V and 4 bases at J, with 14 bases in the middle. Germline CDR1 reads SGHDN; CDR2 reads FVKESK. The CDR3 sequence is CASSGADRAYGYTF. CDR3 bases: TGTGCCAGCAGCGGAGCGGACAGAGCCTATGGCTACACCTTC.

Written as DNA, the CDR3 is TGCGCCAGCAGCCCCGGCCGCGGGGCGGCGGGAGATACGCAGTATTTT. Its protein product is CASSPGRGAAGDTQYF. J is TRBJ2-3 and V is TRBV5-1; maybe TRBD2 (6 bases). Germline lookup yields CDR1 SGHRS and CDR2 YFSETQ. V was clipped by 4 bases and J by 5 bases, with 20 bases between them. The CDR3 extends over 16 amino acids.

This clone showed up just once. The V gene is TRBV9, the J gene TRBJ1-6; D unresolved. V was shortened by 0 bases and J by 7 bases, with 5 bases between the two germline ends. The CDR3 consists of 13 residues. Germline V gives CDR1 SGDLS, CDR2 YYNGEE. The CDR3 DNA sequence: TGTGCCAGCAGCGTAGCACAGAATTCACCCCTCCACTTT. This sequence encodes CASSVAQNSPLHF.

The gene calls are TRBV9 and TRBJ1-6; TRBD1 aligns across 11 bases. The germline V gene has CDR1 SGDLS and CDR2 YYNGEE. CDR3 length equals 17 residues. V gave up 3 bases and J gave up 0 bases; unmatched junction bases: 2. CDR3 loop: CASSAGTGGSYNSPLHF. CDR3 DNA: TGTGCCAGCAGCGCGGGGACAGGGGGCTCCTATAATTCACCCCTCCACTTT.

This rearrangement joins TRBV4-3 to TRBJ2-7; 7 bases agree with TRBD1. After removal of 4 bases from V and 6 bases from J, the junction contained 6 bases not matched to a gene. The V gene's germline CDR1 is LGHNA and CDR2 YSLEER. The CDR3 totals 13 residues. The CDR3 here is CASSRETGSEQYF. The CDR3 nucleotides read TGCGCCAGCAGCCGAGAGACAGGGAGCGAGCAGTACTTC.

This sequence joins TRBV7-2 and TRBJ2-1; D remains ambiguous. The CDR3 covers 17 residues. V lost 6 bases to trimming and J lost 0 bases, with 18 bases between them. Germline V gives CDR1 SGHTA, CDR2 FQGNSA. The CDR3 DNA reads TGTGCCAGCAGATTATTATTCGGAGTGAGCTCCTACAATGAGCAGTTCTTC. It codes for CASRLLFGVSSYNEQFF.

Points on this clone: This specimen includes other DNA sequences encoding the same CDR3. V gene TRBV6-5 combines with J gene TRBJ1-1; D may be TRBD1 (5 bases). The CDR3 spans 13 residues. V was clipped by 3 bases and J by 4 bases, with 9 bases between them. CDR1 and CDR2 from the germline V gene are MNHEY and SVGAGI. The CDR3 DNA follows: TGTGCCAGCAGTTATGGGGGGGGCACTGAAGCTTTCTTT. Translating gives CASSYGGGTEAFF.

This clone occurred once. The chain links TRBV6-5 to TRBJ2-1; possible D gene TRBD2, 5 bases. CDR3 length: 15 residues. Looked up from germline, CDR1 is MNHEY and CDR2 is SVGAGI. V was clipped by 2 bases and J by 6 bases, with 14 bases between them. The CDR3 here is CASSYDTGNSNEQFF. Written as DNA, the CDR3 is TGTGCCAGCAGTTACGATACGGGGAACTCCAATGAGCAGTTCTTC.

Here the CDR3 reads CASSAPRGEQYF. CDR3 DNA: TGCGCCAGCAGCGCCCCGCGGGGGGAGCAGTACTTC. The chain is built from TRBV5-1 and TRBJ2-7, with 7 bases fitting TRBD2. This CDR3 is 12 amino acids long. Germline V lookup: CDR1 SGHRS, CDR2 YFSETQ. V shed 4 bases and J 7 bases; nucleotides not matched to a gene: 5.

CDR3 loop: CASSPPGTPYGYTF. CDR3 DNA: TGTGCCAGCAGCCCCCCCGGGACTCCCTATGGCTACACCTTC. This chain uses TRBV5-6 with TRBJ1-2, with D possibly matching TRBD1 (5 bases). The length of the CDR3 is 14 residues. V was clipped by 4 bases and J by 4 bases, with 14 bases between them. The germline V gene has CDR1 SGHDT and CDR2 YYEEEE.

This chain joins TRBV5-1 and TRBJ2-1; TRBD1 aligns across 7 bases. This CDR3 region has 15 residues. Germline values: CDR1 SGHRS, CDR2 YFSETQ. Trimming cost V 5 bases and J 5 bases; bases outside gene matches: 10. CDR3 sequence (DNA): TGCGCCAGCAGGTTAGGGGGCGAGGGTAACAATGAGCAGTTCTTC. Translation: CASRLGGEGNNEQFF.

Here the CDR3 reads CASSSLGGPQETQYF. Written as DNA, the CDR3 is TGTGCCAGCAGTTCCCTCGGGGGGCCACAGGAGACCCAGTACTTC. The chain has TRBV9 and TRBJ2-5, with TRBD2 as a possible D gene (7 bases). Germline-derived CDR1 and CDR2 are SGDLS and YYNGEE. The CDR3 runs 15 residues. V lost 5 bases to trimming and J lost 5 bases, with 19 bases between them. The variable domain in full, completed from reference TRBV9 and TRBJ2-5, reads DSGVTQTPKHLITATGQRVTLRCSPRSGDLSVYWYQQSLDQGLQFLIQYYNGEERAKGNILERFSAQQFPDLHSELNLSSLELGDSALYFCASSSLGGPQETQYFGPGTRLLVL.

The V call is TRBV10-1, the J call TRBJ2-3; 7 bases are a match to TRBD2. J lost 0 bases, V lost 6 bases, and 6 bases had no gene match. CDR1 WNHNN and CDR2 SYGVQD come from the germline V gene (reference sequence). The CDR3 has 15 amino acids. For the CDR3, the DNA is TGCGCCAGCAGCGGGCTAGCGGCTAGCACAGATACGCAGTATTTT. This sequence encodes CASSGLAASTDTQYF.

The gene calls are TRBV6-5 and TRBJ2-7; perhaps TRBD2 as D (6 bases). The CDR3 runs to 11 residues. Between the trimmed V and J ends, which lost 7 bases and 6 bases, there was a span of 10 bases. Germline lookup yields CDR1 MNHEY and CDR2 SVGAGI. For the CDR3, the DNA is TGTGCCAGCAAGGAGGGAGGCGAGCAGTACTTC. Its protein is CASKEGGEQYF.

The CDR3 spells CASSQQEHYSGNTIYF. As DNA, the CDR3 is TGCGCCAGCAGCCAGCAAGAACACTACTCTGGAAACACCATATATTTT. The chain employs TRBV5-1 and TRBJ1-3, with unresolved D. Trimming took 4 bases from V and 0 from J, leaving 14 bases between them. CDR3 length equals 16 residues. Germline CDR1 is SGHRS and CDR2 is YFSETQ.

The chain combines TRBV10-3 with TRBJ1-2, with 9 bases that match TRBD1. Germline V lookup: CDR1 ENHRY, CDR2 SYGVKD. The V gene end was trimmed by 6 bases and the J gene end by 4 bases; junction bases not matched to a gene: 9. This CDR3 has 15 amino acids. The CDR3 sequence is CAIRNGTGNFYGYTF. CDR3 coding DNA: TGTGCCATCAGGAACGGGACAGGGAATTTCTATGGCTACACCTTC.

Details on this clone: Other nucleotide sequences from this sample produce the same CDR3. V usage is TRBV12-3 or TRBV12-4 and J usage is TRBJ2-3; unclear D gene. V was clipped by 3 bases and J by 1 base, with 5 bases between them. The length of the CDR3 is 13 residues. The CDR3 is CASSFRGTDTQYF. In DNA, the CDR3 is TGTGCCAGCAGTTTCCGCGGCACAGATACGCAGTATTTT.

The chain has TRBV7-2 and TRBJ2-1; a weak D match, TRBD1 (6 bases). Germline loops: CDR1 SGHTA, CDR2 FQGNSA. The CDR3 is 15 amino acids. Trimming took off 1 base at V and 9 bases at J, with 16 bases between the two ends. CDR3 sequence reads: CASSLGAGDRGEQFF. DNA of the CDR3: TGTGCCAGCAGCTTAGGGGCAGGGGATAGGGGTGAGCAGTTCTTC.

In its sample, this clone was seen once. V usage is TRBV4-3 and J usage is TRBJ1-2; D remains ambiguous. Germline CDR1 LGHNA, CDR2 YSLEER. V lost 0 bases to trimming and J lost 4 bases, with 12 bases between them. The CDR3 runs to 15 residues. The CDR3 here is CASSQEVSVLYGYTF. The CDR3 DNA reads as TGCGCCAGCAGCCAAGAGGTCTCGGTTCTCTATGGCTACACCTTC.

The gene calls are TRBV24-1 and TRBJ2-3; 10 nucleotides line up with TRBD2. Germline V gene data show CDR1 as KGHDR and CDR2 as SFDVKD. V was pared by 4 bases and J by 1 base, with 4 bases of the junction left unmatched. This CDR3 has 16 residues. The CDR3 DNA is TGTGCCACCAGTGACTTCACTAGCGGGGGCACAGATACGCAGTATTTT. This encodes CATSDFTSGGTDTQYF.